Detailed here is one T cell receptor (beta chain). Its specific antigen is unknown. Per-base quality was not reported, and no clone a single base away is much larger than it. This sample was taken from a study of T cell responses to AZD1222 COVID-19 vaccine (dated by TCRdb to about 2021). Notes on the research overall: TCR sequencing covered roughly 230 trial participants: 200 to 220 given two doses of AZD1222 and 26 given two doses of MenACWY control vaccine. Enrollment into the trials was organized by age into subgroups of 18-55, 56-69 and 70-plus years, and those subgroups contained roughly 150, 30 and 60 TCR-sequenced participants, respectively.

The time point label on this specimen signifies: about 28 days (+/-7) after the second vaccine dose. AZD1222 recipients given second doses at about 4 weeks or at about 12 weeks were pooled, since spike-specific TCR depth and breadth were not found to differ between the two schedules. Samples from vaccinated people were obtained from the UK trials COV001 and COV002, which included a single-blind randomized controlled phase 2/3 trial of AZD1222 (ChAdOx1 nCoV-19) in healthy adults. For TCRbeta chain sequencing, PBMC samples from trial participants were taken at day 0 and at day 28 after the second dose. Including the terminal cysteine and phenylalanine, the CDR3 comprises 15 residues. Just CDR3 DNA is preserved here, 45 bases in frame from base 1. Relative to germline, V is missing 1 base and J is missing 5 bases, with 3 bases of the junction outside any gene match. Per the germline V gene (reference sequence), LNHNV is the CDR1 and YYDKDF is the CDR2.

Paper-wide results and their limitations: Participants were mostly white British and included more females than males, and it was suggested by the authors that clonal diversity may have been underestimated. Reportedly, close to half of the unique spike-specific TCRs recognized epitopes lying outside the regions that are mutated in the B.1.351 and B.1.1.7 variants. The 56-69-year group was small, and its depth increase did not reach significance, likely because of low power. After two AZD1222 doses, both the breadth and the depth of spike-specific TCRs were significantly higher than at day 0 and than in MenACWY recipients. Because no samples from the day 14 peak response were available, repertoires could be characterized only after the peak T cell response. Conclusions about previously exposed vaccinees were limited because only a handful of AZD1222 recipients were SARS-CoV-2 seropositive at baseline. The whole spike protein was spanned by vaccine-associated CD4 TCRs, and dominant responses were seen in regions 160-218 and 743-854.

The CDR3 regions of human TCRbeta chains were analyzed by immunosequencing. For the original study's pipeline: TCRs in the repertoires were compared against a reference library of SARS-CoV-2-specific TCRs that had been generated with the MIRA antigen-specificity platform. Breadth was defined as the fraction of unique TCRs that were SARS-CoV-2-associated. Depth was defined as the fraction of total T cells that were SARS-CoV-2-associated. Using the MIRA data, every spike-specific TCR was mapped to the spike region that the TCR reacted to and assigned to either a CD4 or a CD8 class. Log10-transformed breadth and depth values were compared by one-way ANOVA with Sidak's multiple comparisons tests. This immuneACCESS table, as held by TCRdb, lists in-frame sequences with V and J called but not all clones. Of the missing ones, under half trace to an unresolved V gene in checked studies; the others have no known cause. The V and J calls and clone size are taken from that table; D and trimming were inferred from the DNA. The sample table lists under 150,000 clones, 80% to 95% of them with a count of one. Of the sample, 0.85% to 1.2% falls within the top ten clones.

This clonotype was obtained from an adult who received the AZD1222 COVID-19 vaccine. The sample in question was peripheral blood, obtained 28 days after the second AZD1222 dose. The rearrangement joined TRBV15 to TRBJ2-1, with TRBD2 matching 9 junction bases. The DNA is TGTGCCACCAGCAGAGCACTAGCGGGTAACAATGAGCAGTTCTTC. The translation is CATSRALAGNNEQFF.